This T cell receptor (beta chain) stems from a study of T cell repertoires in cytomegalovirus infection. This clonotype has only a few counts. TCRdb re-analysed the reads in MiXCR, keeping a single row per CDR3 protein. The data contain approximately 180,000 distinct CDR3 sequences, roughly 9.8% of them singletons. V was clipped by 2 bases and J by 7 bases, with 9 bases between them. CDR3 length: 13 residues. Looked up from germline, CDR1 is MNHEY and CDR2 is SVGEGT. The origin of this receptor is a human donor in good health (CMV status not recorded). Some clones in this sample may be carry-over from other donors' samples. The V call is TRBV6-2 or TRBV6-3, the J call TRBJ1-5, with D unresolved. The source material was PBMCs. For the CDR3, the DNA is TGTGCCAGCAGTTACGGTTCTGCCCAGCCCCAGCATTTT. Amino acids: CASSYGSAQPQHF.